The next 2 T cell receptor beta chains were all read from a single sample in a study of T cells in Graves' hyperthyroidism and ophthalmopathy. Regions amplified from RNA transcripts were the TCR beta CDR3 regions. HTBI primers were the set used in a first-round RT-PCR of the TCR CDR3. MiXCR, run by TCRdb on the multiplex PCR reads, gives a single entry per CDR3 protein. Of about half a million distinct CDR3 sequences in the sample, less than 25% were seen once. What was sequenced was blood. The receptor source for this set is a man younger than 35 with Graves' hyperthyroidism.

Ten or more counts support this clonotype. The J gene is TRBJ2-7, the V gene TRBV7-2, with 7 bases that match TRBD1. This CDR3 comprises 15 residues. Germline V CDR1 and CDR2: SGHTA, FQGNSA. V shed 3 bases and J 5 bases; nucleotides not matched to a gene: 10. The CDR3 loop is CASSFPQGEYNEQYF. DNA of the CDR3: TGTGCCAGCAGCTTTCCGCAGGGGGAGTACAACGAGCAGTACTTC.

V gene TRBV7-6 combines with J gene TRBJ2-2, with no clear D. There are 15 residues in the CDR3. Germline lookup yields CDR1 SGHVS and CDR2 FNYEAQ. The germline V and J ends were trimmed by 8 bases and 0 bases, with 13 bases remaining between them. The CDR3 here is CASSLTSTNTGELFF. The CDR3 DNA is TGTGCCAGCTCATTGACATCAACGAACACCGGGGAGCTGTTTTTT. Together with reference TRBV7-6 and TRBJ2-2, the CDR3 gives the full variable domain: GAGVSQSPRYKVTKRGQDVALRCDPISGHVSLYWYRQALGQGPEFLTYFNYEAQQDKSGLPNDRFSAERPEGSISTLTIQRTEQRDSAMYRCASSLTSTNTGELFFGEGSRLTVL.